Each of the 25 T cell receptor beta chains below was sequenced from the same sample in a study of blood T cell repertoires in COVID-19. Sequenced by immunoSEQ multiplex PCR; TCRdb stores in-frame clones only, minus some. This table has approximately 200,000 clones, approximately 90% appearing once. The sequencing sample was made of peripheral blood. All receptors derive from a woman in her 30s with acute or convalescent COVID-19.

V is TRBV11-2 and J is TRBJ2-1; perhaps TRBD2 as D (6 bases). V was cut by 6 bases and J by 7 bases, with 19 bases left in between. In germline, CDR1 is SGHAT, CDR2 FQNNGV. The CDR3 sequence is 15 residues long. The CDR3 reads CASRSDRSRGNEQFF. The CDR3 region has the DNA TGTGCCAGCAGATCGGACCGAAGCCGGGGGAATGAGCAGTTCTTC.

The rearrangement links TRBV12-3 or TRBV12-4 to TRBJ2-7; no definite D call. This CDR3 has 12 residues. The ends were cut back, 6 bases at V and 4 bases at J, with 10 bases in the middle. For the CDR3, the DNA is TGTGCCAGCAGAATTAAACATTACGAGCAGTACTTC. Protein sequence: CASRIKHYEQYF.

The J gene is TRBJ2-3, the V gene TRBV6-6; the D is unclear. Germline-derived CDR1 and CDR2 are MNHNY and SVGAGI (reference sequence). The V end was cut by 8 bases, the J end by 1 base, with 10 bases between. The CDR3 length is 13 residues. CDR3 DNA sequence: TGTGCCAGCTATCGAGATGGCACAGATACGCAGTATTTT. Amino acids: CASYRDGTDTQYF.

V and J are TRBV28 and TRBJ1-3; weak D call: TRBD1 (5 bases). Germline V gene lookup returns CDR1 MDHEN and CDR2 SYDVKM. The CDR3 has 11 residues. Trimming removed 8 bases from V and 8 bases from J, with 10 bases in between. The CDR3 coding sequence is TGTGCCAGCGACAGTCAGGACACCATATATTTT. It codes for CASDSQDTIYF.

In DNA form, the CDR3 reads TGTGCCAGCAGTCTCGAAACGGGGAACACTGAAGCTTTCTTT. It yields the protein CASSLETGNTEAFF. The chain carries TRBV27 and TRBJ1-1; D unresolved. V was shortened by 5 bases and J by 1 base, with 11 bases between the two germline ends. The germline V gene has CDR1 MNHEY and CDR2 SMNVEV (reference sequence). The CDR3 spans 14 residues.

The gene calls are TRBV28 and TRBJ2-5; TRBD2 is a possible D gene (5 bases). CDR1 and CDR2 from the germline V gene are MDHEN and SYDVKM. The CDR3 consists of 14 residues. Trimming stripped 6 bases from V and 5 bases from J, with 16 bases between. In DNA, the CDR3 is TGTGCCAGCAGGCTGGCGGGTGGGTCGGAGACCCAGTACTTC. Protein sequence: CASRLAGGSETQYF.

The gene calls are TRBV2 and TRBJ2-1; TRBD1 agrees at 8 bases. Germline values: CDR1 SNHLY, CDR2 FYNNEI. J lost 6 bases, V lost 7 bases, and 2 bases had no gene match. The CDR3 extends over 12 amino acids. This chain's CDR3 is CASTTGANEQFF. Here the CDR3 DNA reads TGTGCCAGCACGACAGGGGCCAATGAGCAGTTCTTC.

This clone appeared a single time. The CDR3 DNA follows: TGTGCCAGCAGTTTTTCCCAGAGGTGGAATTCACCCCTCCACTTT. This sequence encodes CASSFSQRWNSPLHF. The genes are TRBV27 and TRBJ1-6; D remains unclear. Trimming stripped 3 bases from V and 7 bases from J, with 13 bases between. Looked up from germline, CDR1 is MNHEY and CDR2 is SMNVEV (reference sequence). This CDR3 is built from 15 residues.

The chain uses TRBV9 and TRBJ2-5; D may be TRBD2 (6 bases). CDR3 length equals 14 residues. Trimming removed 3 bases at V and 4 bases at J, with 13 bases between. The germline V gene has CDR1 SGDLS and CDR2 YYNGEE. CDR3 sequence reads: CASSAPRESETQYF. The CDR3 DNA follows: TGTGCCAGCAGCGCCCCACGGGAGTCAGAGACCCAGTACTTC.

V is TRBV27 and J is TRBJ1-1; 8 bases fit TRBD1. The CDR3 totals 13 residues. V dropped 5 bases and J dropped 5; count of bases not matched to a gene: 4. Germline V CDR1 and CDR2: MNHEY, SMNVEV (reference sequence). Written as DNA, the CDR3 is TGTGCCAGCAGTCGGACAGGGCGGACTGAAGCTTTCTTT. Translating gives CASSRTGRTEAFF.

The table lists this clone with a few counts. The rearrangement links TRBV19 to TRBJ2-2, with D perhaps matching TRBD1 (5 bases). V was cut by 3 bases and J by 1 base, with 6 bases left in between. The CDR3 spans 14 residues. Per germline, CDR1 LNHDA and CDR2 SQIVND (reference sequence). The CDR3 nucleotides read TGTGCCAGTAGTATTGGACAGAACACCGGGGAGCTGTTTTTT. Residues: CASSIGQNTGELFF.

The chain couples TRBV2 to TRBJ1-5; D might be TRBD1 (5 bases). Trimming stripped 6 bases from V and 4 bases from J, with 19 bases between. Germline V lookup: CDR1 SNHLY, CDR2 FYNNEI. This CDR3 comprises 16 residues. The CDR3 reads CASSPPGQMSNQPQHF. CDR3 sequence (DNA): TGTGCCAGCAGCCCACCAGGGCAGATGAGTAATCAGCCCCAGCATTTT.

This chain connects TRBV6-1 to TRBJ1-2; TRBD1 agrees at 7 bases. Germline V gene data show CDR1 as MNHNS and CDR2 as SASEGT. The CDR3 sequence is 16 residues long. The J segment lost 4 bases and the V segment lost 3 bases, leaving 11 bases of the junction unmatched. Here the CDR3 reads CASSESGTETFYGYTF. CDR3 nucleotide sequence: TGTGCCAGCAGTGAGTCCGGGACAGAGACCTTCTATGGCTACACCTTC.

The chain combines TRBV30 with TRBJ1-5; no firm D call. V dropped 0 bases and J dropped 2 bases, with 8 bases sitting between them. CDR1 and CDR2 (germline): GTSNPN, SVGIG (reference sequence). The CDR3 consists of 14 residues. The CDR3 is CAWSVQSGNQPQHF. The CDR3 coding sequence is TGTGCCTGGAGTGTCCAAAGCGGCAATCAGCCCCAGCATTTT.

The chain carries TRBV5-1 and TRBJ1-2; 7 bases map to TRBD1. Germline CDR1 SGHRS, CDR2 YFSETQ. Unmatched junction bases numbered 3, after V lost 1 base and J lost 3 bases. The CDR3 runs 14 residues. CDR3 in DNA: TGCGCCAGCAGCTTGCGGGGGACAGACTATGGCTACACCTTC. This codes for CASSLRGTDYGYTF.

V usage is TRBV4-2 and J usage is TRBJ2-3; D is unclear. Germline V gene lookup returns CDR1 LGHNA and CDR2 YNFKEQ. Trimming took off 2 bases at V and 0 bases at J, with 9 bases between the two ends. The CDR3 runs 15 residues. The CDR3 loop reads CASSQFGVSTDTQYF. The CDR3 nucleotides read TGTGCCAGCAGCCAATTTGGAGTGAGCACAGATACGCAGTATTTT.

As DNA, the CDR3 is TGTGCCTGGAGTCAGGGGAACGGGTGGGAGCAGTACTTC. This translates into CAWSQGNGWEQYF. The V and J genes are TRBV30 and TRBJ2-7; possible D gene TRBD1, 6 bases. The germline V gene encodes CDR1 GTSNPN and CDR2 SVGIG (reference sequence). V was shortened by 2 bases and J by 7 bases, with 15 bases between the two germline ends. The length of the CDR3 is 13 residues.

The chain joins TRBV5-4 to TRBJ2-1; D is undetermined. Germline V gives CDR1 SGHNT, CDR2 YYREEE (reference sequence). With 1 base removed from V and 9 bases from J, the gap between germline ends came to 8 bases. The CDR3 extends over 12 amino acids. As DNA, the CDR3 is TGTGCCAGCAGCTTGACGTGGAGTGAGCAGTTCTTC. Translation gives CASSLTWSEQFF.

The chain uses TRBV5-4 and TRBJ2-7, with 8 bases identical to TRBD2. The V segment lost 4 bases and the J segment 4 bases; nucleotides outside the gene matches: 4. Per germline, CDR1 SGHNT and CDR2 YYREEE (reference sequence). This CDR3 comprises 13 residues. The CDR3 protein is CASSSGSGYEQYF. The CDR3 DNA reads TGTGCCAGCAGCAGCGGGAGTGGATACGAGCAGTACTTC.

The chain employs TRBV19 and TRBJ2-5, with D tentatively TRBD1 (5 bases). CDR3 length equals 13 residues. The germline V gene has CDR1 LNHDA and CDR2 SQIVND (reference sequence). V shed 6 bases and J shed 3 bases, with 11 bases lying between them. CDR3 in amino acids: CASSLGHEETQYF. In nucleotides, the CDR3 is TGTGCCAGTAGCCTCGGACATGAAGAGACCCAGTACTTC.

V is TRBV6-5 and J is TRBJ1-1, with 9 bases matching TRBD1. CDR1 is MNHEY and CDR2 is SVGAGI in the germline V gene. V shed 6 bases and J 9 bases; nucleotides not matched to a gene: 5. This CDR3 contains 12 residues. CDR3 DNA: TGTGCCAGCAGGGGGACAGGGTGGCAAGCTTTCTTT. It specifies CASRGTGWQAFF.

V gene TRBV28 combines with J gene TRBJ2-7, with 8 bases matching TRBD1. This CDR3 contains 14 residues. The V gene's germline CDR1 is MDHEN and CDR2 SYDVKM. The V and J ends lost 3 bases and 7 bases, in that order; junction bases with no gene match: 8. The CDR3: CASSLRTGIREQYF. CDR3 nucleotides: TGTGCCAGCAGTTTGCGGACAGGGATCCGAGAGCAGTACTTC.

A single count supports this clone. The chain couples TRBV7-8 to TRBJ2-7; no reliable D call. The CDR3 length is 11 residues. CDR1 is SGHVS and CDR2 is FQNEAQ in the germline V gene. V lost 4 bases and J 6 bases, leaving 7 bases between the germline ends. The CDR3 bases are TGTGCCAGCAGCTCCCGACTCGAGCAGTACTTC. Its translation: CASSSRLEQYF. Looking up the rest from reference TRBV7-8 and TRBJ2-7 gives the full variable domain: GAGVSQSPRYKVAKRGQDVALRCDPISGHVSLFWYQQALGQGPEFLTYFQNEAQLDKSGLPSDRFFAERPEGSVSTLKIQRTQQEDSAVYLCASSSRLEQYFGPGTRLTVT.

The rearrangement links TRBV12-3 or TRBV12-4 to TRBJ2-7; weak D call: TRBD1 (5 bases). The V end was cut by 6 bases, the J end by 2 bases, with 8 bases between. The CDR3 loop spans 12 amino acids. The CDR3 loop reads CASRIGAYEQYF. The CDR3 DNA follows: TGTGCCAGCAGAATAGGGGCCTACGAGCAGTACTTC.

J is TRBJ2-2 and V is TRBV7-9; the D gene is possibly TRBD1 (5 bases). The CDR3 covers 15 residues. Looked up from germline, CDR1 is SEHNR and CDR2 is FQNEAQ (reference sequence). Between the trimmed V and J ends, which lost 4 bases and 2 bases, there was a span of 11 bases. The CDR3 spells CASSYRQQNTGELFF. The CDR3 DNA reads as TGTGCCAGCAGCTATAGACAGCAAAACACCGGGGAGCTGTTTTTT.